This TCR beta chain is from a study of shared clonotypes between healthy human individuals. This CDR3 spans 16 amino acids. CDR1 and CDR2 from the germline V gene are MNHNY and SVGAGI (reference sequence). The ends were cut back, 4 bases at V and 4 bases at J, with 17 bases in the middle. Produced via immunoSEQ multiplex PCR; TCRdb's table is partial and in-frame only. The sample records about 2 million clones, approximately 94% being singletons. Naivety among CD8 cells was defined by CD45RO negativity and positive CCR7 selection, thereby excluding terminally differentiated effector memory CD45RA+ cells.

This receptor was obtained from a man between 18 and 29 years old in good health. The chain couples TRBV6-6 to TRBJ1-3; TRBD1 might be the D (5 bases). The sample was naive CD8+ T cells sorted from blood. The CDR3 protein is CASSWPRGVGGNTIYF. The DNA of the CDR3 is TGTGCCAGCAGTTGGCCACGGGGCGTGGGGGGAAACACCATATATTTT.